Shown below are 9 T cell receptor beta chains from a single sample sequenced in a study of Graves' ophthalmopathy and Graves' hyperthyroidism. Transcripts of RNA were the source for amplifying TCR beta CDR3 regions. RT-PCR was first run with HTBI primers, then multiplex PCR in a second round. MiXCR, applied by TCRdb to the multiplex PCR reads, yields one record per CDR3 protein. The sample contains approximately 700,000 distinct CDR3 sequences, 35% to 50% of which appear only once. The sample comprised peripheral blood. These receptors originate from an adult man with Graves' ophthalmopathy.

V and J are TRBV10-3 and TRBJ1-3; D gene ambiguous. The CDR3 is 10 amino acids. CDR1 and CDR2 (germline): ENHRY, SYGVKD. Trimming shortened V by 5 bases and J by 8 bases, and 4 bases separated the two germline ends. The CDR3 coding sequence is TGTGCCATCAGTCGGGACACCATATATTTT. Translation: CAISRDTIYF.

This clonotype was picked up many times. In DNA form, the CDR3 reads TGTGCCAGCAGTGAATTTATACATATGTCTGGGGCCAACGTCCTGACTTTC. Amino acids: CASSEFIHMSGANVLTF. V gene TRBV2 combines with J gene TRBJ2-6; no reliable D call. CDR3 length: 17 residues. Germline lookup yields CDR1 SNHLY and CDR2 FYNNEI. The V gene lost 2 bases and the J gene lost 1 base, with 12 bases spanning the gap.

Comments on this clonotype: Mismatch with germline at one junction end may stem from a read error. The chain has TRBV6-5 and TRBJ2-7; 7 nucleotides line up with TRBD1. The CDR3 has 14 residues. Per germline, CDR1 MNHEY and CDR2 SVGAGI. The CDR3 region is CARSYSTGSYEQYF. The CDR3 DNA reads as TGTGCCCGCAGTTACTCGACAGGGTCCTACGAGCAGTACTTC.

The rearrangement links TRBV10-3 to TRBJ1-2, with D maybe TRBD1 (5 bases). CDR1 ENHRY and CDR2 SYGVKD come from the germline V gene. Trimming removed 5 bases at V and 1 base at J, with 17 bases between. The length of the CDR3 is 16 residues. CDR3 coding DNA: TGTGCCATCAGTCAAAACTTGGACACCAGTAACTATGGCTACACCTTC. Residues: CAISQNLDTSNYGYTF.

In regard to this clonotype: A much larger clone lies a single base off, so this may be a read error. For the CDR3, the DNA is TGTGCCATCAGTTATCGGGGTCATAAGACCCAGTACTTC. Translation gives CAISYRGHKTQYF. The chain joins TRBV10-3 to TRBJ2-5, with D perhaps TRBD2 (5 bases). The V end was cut by 5 bases, the J end by 6 bases, with 13 bases between. The germline CDR1 and CDR2 sequences are ENHRY and SYGVKD. CDR3 length: 13 residues.

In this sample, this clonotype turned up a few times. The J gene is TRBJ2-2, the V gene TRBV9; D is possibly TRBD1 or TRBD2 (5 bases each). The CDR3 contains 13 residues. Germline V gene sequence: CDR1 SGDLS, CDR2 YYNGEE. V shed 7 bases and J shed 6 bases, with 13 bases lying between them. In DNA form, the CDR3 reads TGTGCCAGCCGTAGTTCGGGACCCGGGGAGCTGTTTTTT. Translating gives CASRSSGPGELFF.

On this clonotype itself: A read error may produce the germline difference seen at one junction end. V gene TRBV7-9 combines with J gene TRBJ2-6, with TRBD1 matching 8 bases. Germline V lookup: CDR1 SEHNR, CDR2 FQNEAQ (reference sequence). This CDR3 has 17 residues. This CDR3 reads CASSLGGGLTGANVLTF. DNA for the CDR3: TGTGCCAGCAGCTTAGGGGGTGGGTTGACAGGGGCCAATGTCCTGACTTTC.

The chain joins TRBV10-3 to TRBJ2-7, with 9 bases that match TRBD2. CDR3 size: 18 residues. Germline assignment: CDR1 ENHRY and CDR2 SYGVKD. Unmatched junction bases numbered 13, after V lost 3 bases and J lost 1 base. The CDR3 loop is CAISERDDLAGKSYEQYF. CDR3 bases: TGTGCCATCAGTGAAAGGGATGACCTAGCGGGAAAGTCCTACGAGCAGTACTTC.

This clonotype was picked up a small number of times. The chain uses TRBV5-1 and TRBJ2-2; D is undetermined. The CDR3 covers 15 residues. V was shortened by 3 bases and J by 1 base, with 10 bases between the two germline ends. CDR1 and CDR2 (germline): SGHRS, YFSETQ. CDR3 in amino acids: CASSYYGLNTGELFF. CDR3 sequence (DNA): TGCGCCAGCAGCTATTACGGCCTGAACACCGGGGAGCTGTTTTTT.